These T cell receptor beta chains were read from a single sample in a study of identical twins. Each CDR3 protein gets one entry after TCRdb re-called the 5' RACE reads with MiXCR. The data show about 220,000 distinct CDR3 sequences, about 7.5% seen once. This sample also appeared in a second study, on yellow fever vaccine responses in identical twins.

Material: memory (CD45RO+) T cells sorted from blood. The receptors shown here come from a woman between 18 and 30 years old in good health. CDR3s include the opening cysteine and the closing phenylalanine or tryptophan. D genes are given only for firm matches. Expanded clones are given a class, and other clones once, few, many or no size at all.

clone_size,d_call,j_call,v_call,cdr3_aa,cdr3_nt
once,-,TRBJ1-6,TRBV7-6,CASSLERDNSPLHF,TGTGCCAGCAGCTTAGAACGGGATAATTCACCCCTCCACTTT
few,-,TRBJ1-2,TRBV10-2,CASSEGQVRYGYTF,TGCGCCAGCAGTGAAGGGCAAGTCCGCTATGGCTACACCTTC
few,TRBD1,TRBJ2-7,TRBV7-6,CASSLYGTGDFRGRSEQYF,TGTGCCAGCAGCTTATACGGGACAGGGGATTTCAGGGGAAGATCCGAGCAGTACTTC
few,TRBD1,TRBJ2-3,TRBV5-6,CASSLASGDRDKDTQYF,TGTGCCAGCAGCTTGGCGTCGGGGGACAGGGATAAAGATACGCAGTATTTT
-,-,TRBJ2-5,TRBV20-1,CSAWQETQYF,TGCAGTGCTTGGCAAGAGACCCAGTACTTC
many,TRBD2,TRBJ2-2,TRBV12-3/TRBV12-4,CASSLRRESTGELFF,TGTGCCAGCAGTTTAAGGCGGGAGAGCACCGGGGAGCTGTTTTTT
-,TRBD1,TRBJ2-1,TRBV7-9,CASSLATGDHNEQFF,TGTGCCAGCAGCTTAGCGACAGGGGACCACAATGAGCAGTTCTTC
many,TRBD2,TRBJ2-3,TRBV5-1,CASSAGLAGASTDTQYF,TGCGCCAGCAGCGCCGGACTAGCGGGGGCCTCCACAGATACGCAGTATTTT
many,TRBD1,TRBJ1-5,TRBV6-2/TRBV6-3,CASRPGQGGRQPQHF,TGTGCCAGCAGACCGGGACAGGGCGGGCGTCAGCCCCAGCATTTT
-,-,TRBJ2-6,TRBV14,CASPGQGSGANVLTF,TGTGCCAGCCCTGGGCAGGGCTCTGGGGCCAACGTCCTGACTTTC
few,-,TRBJ2-6,TRBV20-1,CSARRGAGANVLTF,TGCAGTGCTAGACGGGGCGCTGGGGCCAACGTCCTGACTTTC
few,TRBD2,TRBJ2-2,TRBV27,CASKEVGTSGSGELFF,TGTGCCAGCAAGGAAGTGGGGACTAGCGGGAGCGGGGAGCTGTTTTTT
many,-,TRBJ1-2,TRBV5-1,CASSLAGATSGYTF,TGCGCCAGCAGCTTGGCAGGGGCAACGAGCGGCTACACCTTC
-,-,TRBJ1-2,TRBV3-1,CASSQEGTRNGYTF,TGTGCCAGCAGCCAAGAGGGAACCCGGAATGGCTACACCTTC
many,-,TRBJ2-7,TRBV12-3/TRBV12-4,CASTEEGASIYEQYF,TGTGCCAGCACTGAGGAGGGGGCGTCTATCTACGAGCAGTACTTC
many,TRBD2,TRBJ2-1,TRBV7-2,CASSLMRTSGSFNEQFF,TGTGCCAGCAGCTTAATGAGGACTAGCGGGAGTTTCAATGAGCAGTTCTTC
-,-,TRBJ1-5,TRBV5-6,CASSLQTQPQHF,TGTGCCAGCAGCTTGCAAACTCAGCCCCAGCATTTT
few,-,TRBJ2-1,TRBV15,CATSRDGTGGEQFF,TGTGCCACCAGCAGAGATGGGACCGGCGGTGAGCAGTTCTTC
few,TRBD2,TRBJ2-1,TRBV9,CASSAGTSARNEQFF,TGTGCCAGCAGCGCAGGGACTAGCGCTCGGAATGAGCAGTTCTTC
many,-,TRBJ2-3,TRBV29-1,CSVVGRVRSDTQYF,TGCAGCGTTGTGGGAAGGGTACGATCGGATACGCAGTATTTT
few,-,TRBJ2-5,TRBV7-8,CASSLPHGETQYF,TGTGCCAGCAGCCTCCCCCATGGAGAGACCCAGTACTTC
few,TRBD1,TRBJ2-1,TRBV6-2/TRBV6-3,CASTDRGNEQFF,TGTGCCAGCACGGACAGGGGTAATGAGCAGTTCTTC
many,-,TRBJ2-2,TRBV7-3,CASSPITGELFF,TGTGCCAGCAGCCCCATAACCGGGGAGCTGTTTTTT
many,-,TRBJ2-5,TRBV7-2,CASSPPVIQETQYF,TGTGCCAGCAGCCCACCGGTCATCCAAGAGACCCAGTACTTC
many,-,TRBJ2-7,TRBV28,CASKVGSYEQYF,TGTGCCAGCAAGGTGGGGTCCTACGAGCAGTACTTC
few,-,TRBJ1-5,TRBV2,CASSEVRGDQPQHF,TGTGCCAGCAGTGAAGTAAGGGGAGATCAGCCCCAGCATTTT
-,TRBD2,TRBJ2-3,TRBV3-1,CASSQERTSGRSPDTQYF,TGTGCCAGCAGCCAAGAGAGGACTAGCGGGAGGTCGCCAGATACGCAGTATTTT
many,-,TRBJ2-7,TRBV12-3/TRBV12-4,CASKYPGGREQYF,TGTGCCAGCAAATATCCGGGGGGCCGCGAGCAGTACTTC
many,-,TRBJ2-7,TRBV23-1,CASSPKGGGYEQYF,TGCGCCAGCAGTCCGAAGGGGGGAGGGTACGAGCAGTACTTC
many,-,TRBJ2-3,TRBV29-1,CSVDLLARDTQYF,TGCAGCGTTGATCTTCTAGCGAGGGATACGCAGTATTTT
-,-,TRBJ2-3,TRBV10-3,CAISEDGTDTQYF,TGTGCCATCAGTGAGGACGGCACAGATACGCAGTATTTT
-,-,TRBJ1-6,TRBV27,CASSGQFDNSPLHF,TGTGCCAGCAGTGGGCAGTTCGATAATTCACCCCTCCACTTT
many,TRBD1,TRBJ1-1,TRBV20-1,CSARPDREWTEAFF,TGCAGTGCGAGACCCGACAGGGAATGGACTGAAGCTTTCTTT
few,TRBD1,TRBJ2-7,TRBV12-5,CASGLHGTGGNYEQYF,TGTGCTAGTGGTTTGCACGGGACAGGGGGTAACTACGAGCAGTACTTC
-,-,TRBJ2-7,TRBV9,CASSPGSPSLEQYF,TGTGCCAGCAGCCCCGGGTCTCCGTCTCTCGAGCAGTACTTC
many,TRBD1,TRBJ2-6,TRBV27,CASSLIPGQRLAGANVLTF,TGTGCCAGCAGTTTAATCCCGGGACAGAGATTGGCTGGGGCCAACGTCCTGACTTTC
many,-,TRBJ1-6,TRBV29-1,CSVSEQGLGGSPLHF,TGCAGCGTGTCAGAGCAGGGGTTGGGCGGTTCACCCCTCCACTTT
few,-,TRBJ2-7,TRBV18,CASRNGQGASYEQYF,TGTGCCAGCAGGAACGGGCAGGGTGCCTCCTACGAGCAGTACTTC
few,-,TRBJ2-5,TRBV4-3,CASSQESHGTETQYF,TGCGCCAGCAGCCAAGAATCGCATGGCACAGAGACCCAGTACTTC
many,TRBD1,TRBJ2-3,TRBV28,CASSLKDRVTDTQYF,TGTGCCAGCAGCCTGAAGGACAGGGTCACAGATACGCAGTATTTT
few,-,TRBJ1-6,TRBV3-1,CASSPRTTDSPLHF,TGTGCCAGCAGCCCGCGGACAACGGATTCACCCCTCCACTTT
-,TRBD1,TRBJ2-2,TRBV11-2,CASSTQGAAGELFF,TGTGCCAGCAGCACACAGGGGGCGGCCGGGGAGCTGTTTTTT